The clone carrying this T cell receptor (beta chain) has only a few counts. Its antigen is undetermined. CDR3 length: 16 residues. Germline-derived CDR1 and CDR2 are SGDLS and YYNGEE. Trimming shortened V by 4 bases and J by 0 bases, and 15 bases separated the two germline ends. The sample originates from a study of cytomegalovirus exposure and HLA in healthy donors. Findings and caveats of the study: Previous analysis showed most TCR beta V segments were productive about 87% or about 30% of the time. A few of the chains that were CMV-associated were confirmed in vitro to be specific for CMV antigens.

The PCR used 60 Vbeta and 13 Jbeta primers. Data came from immunoSEQ multiplex PCR; TCRdb stores just in-frame clones and leaves some out. The repertoire consists of just under 150,000 clones, with around 75% occurring once and the leading ten covering 2.9%. Specimen: PBMCs. The rearrangement links TRBV9 to TRBJ2-3; the D gene is possibly TRBD2 (5 bases). The TCR sequence derives from a woman in her twenties or thirties in good health and CMV-seronegative. CDR3 sequence (DNA): TGTGCCAGCAGCCCGATAAGCGGTTACAGCACAGATACGCAGTATTTT. Encoded protein: CASSPISGYSTDTQYF. Full variable domain (remainder filled in from reference TRBV9 and TRBJ2-3): DSGVTQTPKHLITATGQRVTLRCSPRSGDLSVYWYQQSLDQGLQFLIQYYNGEERAKGNILERFSAQQFPDLHSELNLSSLELGDSALYFCASSPISGYSTDTQYFGPGTRLTVL.